This T cell receptor beta chain was captured by sequencing in a study of cytomegalovirus exposure and HLA in healthy donors. Study-wide points: CMV serostatus was the only recorded immune exposure for donors. Reportedly, diagnosis of cytomegalovirus status by the classifier showed high specificity and sensitivity.

The PCR made use of 60 Vbeta and 13 Jbeta primers. Method: immunoSEQ multiplex PCR; TCRdb's copy keeps in-frame clones and lacks some. The table lists about 190,000 clones, around 88% of them singletons. CDR1 SGHTA and CDR2 FQGTGA come from the germline V gene. The CDR3 totals 17 residues. The V gene lost 5 bases and the J gene lost 2 bases, with 16 bases spanning the gap. For this clone: The antigen remains undetermined.

The V gene is TRBV7-3, the J gene TRBJ2-6; D possibly corresponds to TRBD1 (6 bases). The sample consisted of PBMCs. This clonotype was sampled from a woman aged 30 to 39 in good health and CMV-seronegative. The CDR3 DNA follows: TGTGCCAGCAGCGTAAACACAGGGAATCCTGGGGCCAACGTCCTGACTTTC. It is translated as CASSVNTGNPGANVLTF.